The 29 T cell receptor beta chains below come from one sample, sequenced in a study of graft-versus-host responses after intestinal transplantation. Some clones are missing from TCRdb's copy, which holds only in-frame ones; the method was immunoSEQ multiplex PCR. The sample includes approximately 18,000 clones, about 95% of them seen just once. The sequenced sample was PBMCs, obtained 23 days after intestinal transplant. The receptor set was obtained from a human patient who received an intestinal transplant, so some T cells may come from the graft donor.

This chain links TRBV6-5 with TRBJ2-1, with D perhaps TRBD1 (5 bases). Germline CDR1 MNHEY, CDR2 SVGAGI. V lost 0 bases and J 7 bases, leaving 13 bases between the germline ends. This CDR3 spans 15 amino acids. The CDR3 sequence is CASSYSIVSGNEQFF. The CDR3 region has the DNA TGTGCCAGCAGTTACTCGATCGTCTCAGGGAATGAGCAGTTCTTC.

V gene TRBV27 combines with J gene TRBJ2-7, with no clear D. V was cut by 5 bases and J by 6 bases, with 14 bases left in between. The CDR3 length is 13 residues. Germline-derived CDR1 and CDR2 are MNHEY and SMNVEV (reference sequence). The DNA for the CDR3 is TGTGCCAGCAGTCCCGGACCTCGTCCCGAGCAGTACTTC. It encodes CASSPGPRPEQYF.

The chain couples TRBV5-1 to TRBJ2-7; D is possibly TRBD2 (6 bases). Germline V CDR1 and CDR2: SGHRS, YFSETQ. This CDR3 comprises 15 residues. Trimming pared 4 bases from V and 3 bases from J, leaving 17 bases between. The CDR3 nucleotides are TGCGCCAGCAGCAGCGTGGCAGGGACTCTCTACGAGCAGTACTTC. Translated, it gives CASSSVAGTLYEQYF.

This sequence joins TRBV11-2 and TRBJ2-3; possibly TRBD1 or TRBD2 for D (5 bases each). V shed 2 bases and J shed 1 base, with 10 bases lying between them. From germline, CDR1 is SGHAT and CDR2 FQNNGV. The CDR3 loop spans 15 amino acids. CDR3 coding DNA: TGTGCCAGCAGCTTAATCGGGGCCGGCACAGATACGCAGTATTTT. This encodes CASSLIGAGTDTQYF.

The V call is TRBV5-1, the J call TRBJ2-2; no reliable D call. The CDR3 is 15 residues long. Between the trimmed V and J ends, which lost 2 bases and 0 bases, there was a span of 8 bases. Germline V gives CDR1 SGHRS, CDR2 YFSETQ. CDR3 residues: CASSFIDTNTGELFF. CDR3 nucleotides: TGCGCCAGCAGCTTCATTGACACGAACACCGGGGAGCTGTTTTTT.

This clone was recorded only once. This sequence joins TRBV27 and TRBJ2-1; either TRBD1 or TRBD2 may supply D (5 bases each). V was clipped by 1 base and J by 10 bases, with 8 bases between them. The CDR3 extends over 12 amino acids. Per the germline V gene, CDR1 is MNHEY and CDR2 is SMNVEV (reference sequence). The CDR3 sequence is CASSLWGNEQFF. In nucleotides, the CDR3 is TGTGCCAGCAGTTTATGGGGGAACGAGCAGTTCTTC.

The rearrangement uses TRBV28 and TRBJ2-5; perhaps D is TRBD1 or TRBD2 (5 bases each). The CDR3 length is 17 residues. Germline values: CDR1 MDHEN, CDR2 SYDVKM. The ends were cut back, 3 bases at V and 2 bases at J, with 19 bases in the middle. CDR3 sequence: CASSLGPRRIKQETQYF. CDR3 nucleotides: TGTGCCAGCAGTTTGGGGCCCAGGAGGATAAAGCAAGAGACCCAGTACTTC.

The rearrangement links TRBV27 to TRBJ2-3; possibly TRBD2 for D (6 bases). CDR1 MNHEY and CDR2 SMNVEV come from the germline V gene (reference sequence). Trimming cost V 0 bases and J 3 bases, with 19 bases left between them. The CDR3 covers 18 residues. CDR3 in DNA: TGTGCCAGCAGTTTATCGTTCGGGACTCTCGGACGTACAGATACGCAGTATTTT. It specifies CASSLSFGTLGRTDTQYF.

The DNA for the CDR3 is TGTGCCAGCAGTGAATACTTCTACGAGCAGTACTTC. This gives the protein CASSEYFYEQYF. The rearrangement uses TRBV6-5 and TRBJ2-7; D is uncertain. The CDR3 contains 12 residues. The V and J ends lost 5 bases and 3 bases respectively, with 8 bases between them. Germline V gives CDR1 MNHEY, CDR2 SVGAGI.

This rearrangement joins TRBV6-5 to TRBJ2-3; D might be TRBD2 (5 bases). The CDR3 totals 15 residues. Deletions cut 5 bases from V and 1 base from J, with 13 bases between. CDR1 is MNHEY and CDR2 is SVGAGI in the germline V gene. As DNA, the CDR3 is TGTGCCAGCAGTCCAGGAACGCGGGGCACAGATACGCAGTATTTT. Translating gives CASSPGTRGTDTQYF.

This clone was seen more than once but under ten times. V is TRBV27 and J is TRBJ2-1; possibly TRBD1 for D (5 bases). The CDR3 spans 16 residues. Trimming removed 1 base from V and 6 bases from J, with 16 bases in between. Germline values: CDR1 MNHEY, CDR2 SMNVEV (reference sequence). The CDR3 region has the DNA TGTGCCAGCAGTTTATGGGGCAGGGTGGTATCCAATGAGCAGTTCTTC. As protein: CASSLWGRVVSNEQFF.

CDR3: CASGGSAYGYTF. DNA of the CDR3: TGTGCCAGCGGAGGGTCGGCCTATGGCTACACCTTC. The chain is built from TRBV27 and TRBJ1-2; no reliable D call. The ends were cut back, 8 bases at V and 4 bases at J, with 11 bases in the middle. Germline assignment: CDR1 MNHEY and CDR2 SMNVEV (reference sequence). The CDR3 runs 12 residues.

The V and J genes are TRBV11-1 and TRBJ2-3; D gene uncertain. The V and J ends lost 1 base and 5 bases respectively, with 16 bases between them. The germline CDR1 and CDR2 sequences are SGHAT and FQDESV (reference sequence). The CDR3 length is 16 residues. The CDR3 nucleotides read TGTGCCAGCAGCTTAGAATCGAGAGGATGGGTAGATACGCAGTATTTT. Residues: CASSLESRGWVDTQYF.

CDR3 nucleotide sequence: TGCGCCAGCAGCCCGCTCTCCGCAGGGCTAGCGGGAGAGGGGGAGCTGTTTTTT. It translates to CASSPLSAGLAGEGELFF. The chain has TRBV4-1 and TRBJ2-2, with TRBD2 matching 10 bases. V shed 4 bases, J shed 8 bases, and the junction held 16 bases outside the gene matches. Germline V lookup: CDR1 MGHRA, CDR2 YSYEKL. The CDR3 totals 18 residues.

The chain employs TRBV7-9 and TRBJ2-5; 7 bases line up with TRBD2. Trimming took 1 base from V and 2 from J; bases not matched to a gene: 10. The CDR3 has 17 amino acids. Germline values: CDR1 SEHNR, CDR2 FQNEAQ (reference sequence). The DNA of the CDR3 is TGTGCCAGCAGCTTAGTTGATTGGGACTACTTTCAAGAGACCCAGTACTTC. Its protein product is CASSLVDWDYFQETQYF.

The chain recombines TRBV9 with TRBJ2-3; TRBD2 aligns across 9 bases. The CDR3 extends over 16 amino acids. V gave up 9 bases and J gave up 2 bases; unmatched junction bases: 13. Germline lookup yields CDR1 SGDLS and CDR2 YYNGEE. CDR3 amino acids: CATAGGPDVLTDTQYF. In nucleotides, the CDR3 is TGTGCCACCGCGGGAGGGCCTGACGTCCTCACAGATACGCAGTATTTT.

The chain uses TRBV21-1 and TRBJ1-1. TRBV21-1 is an annotated pseudogene. This CDR3 is built from 19 residues. CDR3 sequence: CASSLRRGGRFIWDTEAFF. In DNA form, the CDR3 reads TGTGCCAGCAGCCTCCGACGGGGGGGTAGGTTTATATGGGACACTGAAGCTTTCTTT.

The DNA for the CDR3 is TGTGCTAGTGGTTTGGTACGTTTTTGGGACGTAGAAAAACTGTTTTTT. As protein: CASGLVRFWDVEKLFF. The chain carries TRBV12-5 and TRBJ1-4, with D possibly TRBD1 on 5 matching bases. V was trimmed by 0 bases and J by 8 bases, leaving 16 bases between them. Germline CDR1 and CDR2: LGHNT and FRNRAP. The CDR3 runs to 16 residues.

This clone is a singleton in its sample. The chain couples TRBV30 to TRBJ1-2; perhaps TRBD1 as D (6 bases). V was clipped by 0 bases and J by 3 bases, with 14 bases between them. The CDR3 is 15 residues long. The germline CDR1 and CDR2 sequences are GTSNPN and SVGIG (reference sequence). The CDR3 nucleotides are TGTGCCTGGAGTGTACCGTCCTCAGGGGACTATGGCTACACCTTC. Its translation is CAWSVPSSGDYGYTF.

The chain couples TRBV2 to TRBJ2-1; 9 positions agree with TRBD1. CDR1 and CDR2 from the germline V gene are SNHLY and FYNNEI. Losses at the gene ends were 8 bases for V and 7 bases for J; bases not matched to a gene: 9. This CDR3 spans 14 amino acids. The CDR3 DNA follows: TGTGCCAGCGGCCGGGACAGGGTAGGGAATGAGCAGTTCTTC. It yields the protein CASGRDRVGNEQFF.

The rearrangement joins TRBV5-6 to TRBJ1-1; the D is unclear. With 1 base removed from V and 4 bases from J, the gap between germline ends came to 5 bases. The CDR3 is made up of 12 amino acids. The V gene's germline CDR1 is SGHDT and CDR2 YYEEEE. This CDR3 is CASSLLSTEAFF. The CDR3, as DNA: TGTGCCAGCAGCTTGTTAAGCACTGAAGCTTTCTTT.

About this clone itself: One end of the junction is discordant with germline, which a read error may explain. The genes are TRBV27 and TRBJ2-5, with D uncertain. Germline V gene lookup returns CDR1 MNHEY and CDR2 SMNVEV (reference sequence). This CDR3 comprises 12 residues. This CDR3 reads CASSCQSNRSDF. CDR3 bases: TGTGCCAGCAGTTGCCAATCGAACCGGTCGGACTTC.

The V gene is TRBV9, the J gene TRBJ2-1, with D possibly TRBD2 on 6 matching bases. Germline CDR1 is SGDLS and CDR2 is YYNGEE. The V gene lost 0 bases and the J gene lost 3 bases, with 10 bases spanning the gap. The CDR3 spans 15 residues. The CDR3, as DNA: TGTGCCAGCAGCGTAGATGCGGGACTCTACAATGAGCAGTTCTTC. Translated: CASSVDAGLYNEQFF. Together with reference TRBV9 and TRBJ2-1, the CDR3 gives the full variable domain: DSGVTQTPKHLITATGQRVTLRCSPRSGDLSVYWYQQSLDQGLQFLIQYYNGEERAKGNILERFSAQQFPDLHSELNLSSLELGDSALYFCASSVDAGLYNEQFFGPGTRLTVL.

J is TRBJ2-1 and V is TRBV9, with TRBD2 as a possible D gene (5 bases). Per germline, CDR1 SGDLS and CDR2 YYNGEE. CDR3 size: 13 residues. V was cut by 3 bases and J by 3 bases, with 7 bases left in between. The CDR3 bases are TGTGCCAGCAGCGAAGCGGACTACAATGAGCAGTTCTTC. This codes for CASSEADYNEQFF. Full variable domain (rest looked up from reference TRBV9 and TRBJ2-1): DSGVTQTPKHLITATGQRVTLRCSPRSGDLSVYWYQQSLDQGLQFLIQYYNGEERAKGNILERFSAQQFPDLHSELNLSSLELGDSALYFCASSEADYNEQFFGPGTRLTVL.

The rearrangement uses TRBV6-5 and TRBJ2-7; 9 bases map to TRBD1. This CDR3 spans 15 amino acids. CDR1 and CDR2 from the germline V gene are MNHEY and SVGAGI. Trimming cost V 0 bases and J 4 bases; bases outside gene matches: 4. CDR3 sequence reads: CASSYSAGQGYEQYF. The CDR3 region has the DNA TGTGCCAGCAGTTACTCAGCTGGACAGGGGTACGAGCAGTACTTC.

This clone was counted only a few times. The chain uses TRBV10-3 and TRBJ2-7; TRBD2 agrees at 8 bases. The CDR3 consists of 14 residues. After removal of 4 bases from V and 3 bases from J, the junction contained 5 bases not matched to a gene. Per germline, CDR1 ENHRY and CDR2 SYGVKD. The CDR3 bases are TGTGCCATCAGTGTTAGCGGGAATGACTACGAGCAGTACTTC. It specifies CAISVSGNDYEQYF.

The rearrangement links TRBV7-6 to TRBJ2-1; D might be TRBD2 (6 bases). In germline, CDR1 is SGHVS, CDR2 FNYEAQ. Trimming left V 5 bases short and J 7 bases short, with 21 bases between. The CDR3 extends over 16 amino acids. CDR3 bases: TGTGCCAGCAGCCCCGGCCGGGACTCCACTTTGAATGAGCAGTTCTTC. Protein product: CASSPGRDSTLNEQFF.

The chain couples TRBV18 to TRBJ2-7, with D maybe TRBD1 (7 bases). The V end lost 3 bases, the J end lost 5 bases, and 14 bases lay between the germline ends. Germline V gives CDR1 KGHSH, CDR2 LQKENI. The CDR3 consists of 14 residues. CDR3: CASSPRQGGHEQYF. CDR3 DNA: TGTGCCAGCTCACCCCGTCAGGGGGGCCACGAGCAGTACTTC.

The rearrangement joins TRBV6-4 to TRBJ2-4; D assignment may be TRBD1 or TRBD2 (6 bases each). CDR1 and CDR2 (germline): MRHNA, SNTAGT. This CDR3 contains 14 residues. The V and J ends lost 2 bases and 8 bases respectively, with 13 bases between them. CDR3 region: CASSDRYREDIQYF. CDR3 coding DNA: TGTGCCAGCAGTGACCGGTACAGGGAGGACATTCAGTACTTC.